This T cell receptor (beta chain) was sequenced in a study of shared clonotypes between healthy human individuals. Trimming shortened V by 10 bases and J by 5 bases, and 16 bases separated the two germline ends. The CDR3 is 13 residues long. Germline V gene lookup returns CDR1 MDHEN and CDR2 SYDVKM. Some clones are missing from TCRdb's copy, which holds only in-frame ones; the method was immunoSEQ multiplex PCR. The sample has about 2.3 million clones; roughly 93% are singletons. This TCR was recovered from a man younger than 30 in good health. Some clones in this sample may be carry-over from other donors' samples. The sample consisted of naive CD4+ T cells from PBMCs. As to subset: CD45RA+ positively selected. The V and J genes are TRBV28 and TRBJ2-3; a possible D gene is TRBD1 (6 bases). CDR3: CATFWGQGDTQYF. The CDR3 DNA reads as TGTGCCACTTTTTGGGGGCAGGGAGATACGCAGTATTTT. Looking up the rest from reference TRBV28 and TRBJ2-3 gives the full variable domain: DVKVTQSSRYLVKRTGEKVFLECVQDMDHENMFWYRQDPGLGLRLIYFSYDVKMKEKGDIPEGYSVSREKKERFSLILESASTNQTSMYLCATFWGQGDTQYFGPGTRLTVL.